This T cell receptor (beta chain) was obtained from a study of blood T cell repertoires in COVID-19. Overall study context: PBMCs, B-cell-depleted T cells, or T cells provided the cDNA or gDNA that made up the material.

Original processing methods: Amplification of reference gene primers was used by the study to estimate nucleated cell counts. Measured with immunoSEQ multiplex PCR; TCRdb has only the in-frame clones, and not every one. V and J calls and clone size come straight from that table; D and trimming were deduced from the DNA. The repertoire includes over 150,000 clones, about 85% of them detected once, and 6.9% sits in the top ten. The CDR3 runs 15 residues. Germline CDR1 and CDR2: KGHSH and LQKENI. The trim removed 4 bases at V and 6 bases at J, leaving 5 bases unmatched. Recruited during active infection, patients (from Seattle) were subsequently followed longitudinally.

V and J are TRBV18 and TRBJ1-4, with 10 bases lining up with TRBD1. Sequenced input: peripheral blood. The clonotype was recovered from an elderly man with COVID-19, enrolled during active disease. Written as DNA, the CDR3 is TGTGCCAGCTCACTTACGACAGGGGGCTATGAAAAACTGTTTTTT. Protein product: CASSLTTGGYEKLFF.